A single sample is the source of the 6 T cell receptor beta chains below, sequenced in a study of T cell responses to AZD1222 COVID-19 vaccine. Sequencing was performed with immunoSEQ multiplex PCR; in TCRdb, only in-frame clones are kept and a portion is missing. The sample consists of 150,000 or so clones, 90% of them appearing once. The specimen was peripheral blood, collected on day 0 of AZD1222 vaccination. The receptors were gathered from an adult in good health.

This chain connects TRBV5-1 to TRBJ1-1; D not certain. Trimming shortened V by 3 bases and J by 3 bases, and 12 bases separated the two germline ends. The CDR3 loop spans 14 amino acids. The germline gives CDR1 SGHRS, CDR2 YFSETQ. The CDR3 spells CASSWWGLDTEAFF. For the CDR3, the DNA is TGCGCCAGCAGCTGGTGGGGTTTGGACACTGAAGCTTTCTTT.

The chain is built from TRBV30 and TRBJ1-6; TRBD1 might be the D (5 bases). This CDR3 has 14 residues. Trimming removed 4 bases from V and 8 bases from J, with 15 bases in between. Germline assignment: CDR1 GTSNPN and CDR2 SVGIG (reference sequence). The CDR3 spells CAWNWGRADSPLHF. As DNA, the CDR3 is TGTGCCTGGAATTGGGGACGGGCCGATTCACCCCTCCACTTT.

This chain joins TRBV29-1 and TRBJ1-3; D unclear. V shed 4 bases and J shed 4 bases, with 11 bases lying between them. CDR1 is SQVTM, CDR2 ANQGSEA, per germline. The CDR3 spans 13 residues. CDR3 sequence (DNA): TGCAGCGTTGGGCAGTCCGGGGGAAACACCATATATTTT. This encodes CSVGQSGGNTIYF.

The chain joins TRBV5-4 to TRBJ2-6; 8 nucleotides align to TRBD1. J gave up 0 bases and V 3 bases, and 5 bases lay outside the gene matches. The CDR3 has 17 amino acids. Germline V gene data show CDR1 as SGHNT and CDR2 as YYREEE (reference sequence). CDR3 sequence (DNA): TGTGCCAGCAGCTCGGACAGGGCCCGCTCTGGGGCCAACGTCCTGACTTTC. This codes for CASSSDRARSGANVLTF.

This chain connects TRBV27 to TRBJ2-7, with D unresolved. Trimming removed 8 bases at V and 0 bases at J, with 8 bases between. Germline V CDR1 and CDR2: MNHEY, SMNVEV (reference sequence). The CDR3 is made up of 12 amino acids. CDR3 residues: CASPETSYEQYF. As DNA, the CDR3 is TGTGCCAGCCCTGAGACCTCCTACGAGCAGTACTTC.

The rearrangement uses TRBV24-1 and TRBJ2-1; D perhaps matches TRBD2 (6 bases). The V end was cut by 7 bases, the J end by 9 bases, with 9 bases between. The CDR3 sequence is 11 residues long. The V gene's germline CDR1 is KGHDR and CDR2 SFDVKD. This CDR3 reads CATRGLSEQFF. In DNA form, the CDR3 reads TGTGCCACCAGAGGACTATCTGAGCAGTTCTTC.